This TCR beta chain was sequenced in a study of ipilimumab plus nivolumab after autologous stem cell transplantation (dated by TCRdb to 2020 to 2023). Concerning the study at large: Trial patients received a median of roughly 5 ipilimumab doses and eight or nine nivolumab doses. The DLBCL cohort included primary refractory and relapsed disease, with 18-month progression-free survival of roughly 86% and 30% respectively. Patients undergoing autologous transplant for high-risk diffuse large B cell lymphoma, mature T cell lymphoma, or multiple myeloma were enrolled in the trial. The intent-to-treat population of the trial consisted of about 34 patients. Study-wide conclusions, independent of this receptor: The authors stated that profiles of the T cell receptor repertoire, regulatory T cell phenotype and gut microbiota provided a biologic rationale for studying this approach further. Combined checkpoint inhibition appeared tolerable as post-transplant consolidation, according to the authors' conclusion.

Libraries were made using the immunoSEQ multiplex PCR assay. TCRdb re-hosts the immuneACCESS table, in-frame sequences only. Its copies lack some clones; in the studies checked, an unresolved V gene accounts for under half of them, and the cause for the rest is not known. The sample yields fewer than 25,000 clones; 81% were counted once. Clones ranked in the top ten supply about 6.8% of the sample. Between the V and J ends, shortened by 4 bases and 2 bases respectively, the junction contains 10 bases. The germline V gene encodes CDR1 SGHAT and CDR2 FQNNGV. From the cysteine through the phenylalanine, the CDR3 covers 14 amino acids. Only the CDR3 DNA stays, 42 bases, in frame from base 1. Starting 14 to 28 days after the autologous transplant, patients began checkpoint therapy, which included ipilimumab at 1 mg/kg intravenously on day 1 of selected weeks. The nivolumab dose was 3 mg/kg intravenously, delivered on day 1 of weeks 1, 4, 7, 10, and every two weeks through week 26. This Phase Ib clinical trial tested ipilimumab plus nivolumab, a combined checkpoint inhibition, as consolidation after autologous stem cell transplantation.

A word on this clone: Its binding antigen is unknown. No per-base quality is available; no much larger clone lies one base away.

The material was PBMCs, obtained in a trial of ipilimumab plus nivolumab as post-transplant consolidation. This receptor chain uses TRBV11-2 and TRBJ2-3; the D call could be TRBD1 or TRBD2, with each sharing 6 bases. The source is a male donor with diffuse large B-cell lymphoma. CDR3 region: CASSYWGATDTQYF. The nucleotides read TGTGCCAGCAGCTACTGGGGGGCCACAGATACGCAGTATTTT.